One sample yielded the 9 T cell receptor beta chains listed below, sequenced in a study of blood T cell repertoires in COVID-19. The method was immunoSEQ multiplex PCR; TCRdb's version includes in-frame clones alone and lacks a portion of them. The table shows 150,000 to 200,000 clones, with about nine tenths occurring only once. The sequenced sample consisted of peripheral blood. All receptors come from a man aged 60-69 years with active or convalescent COVID-19.

This rearrangement joins TRBV19 to TRBJ1-5, with TRBD1 as a possible D gene (6 bases). This CDR3 contains 15 residues. Trimming took 10 bases from V and 3 from J, leaving 19 bases between them. Germline loops: CDR1 LNHDA, CDR2 SQIVND (reference sequence). As DNA, the CDR3 is TGTGCCACTAAGTTCACAGGGAGCTACAATCAGCCCCAGCATTTT. Encoded protein: CATKFTGSYNQPQHF.

The rearrangement joins TRBV10-1 to TRBJ2-5, with 8 bases fitting TRBD2. Trimming cost V 1 base and J 1 base; bases outside gene matches: 8. The CDR3 is 17 amino acids. Per germline, CDR1 WNHNN and CDR2 SYGVQD (reference sequence). The CDR3 is CASSEFRSSGVQETQYF. The DNA of the CDR3 is TGCGCCAGCAGTGAGTTTAGGAGTAGCGGGGTCCAAGAGACCCAGTACTTC.

J is TRBJ1-2 and V is TRBV5-4; 8 positions agree with TRBD1. Unmatched junction bases numbered 7, after V lost 2 bases and J lost 4 bases. CDR1 SGHNT and CDR2 YYREEE come from the germline V gene (reference sequence). This CDR3 contains 15 residues. CDR3 in DNA: TGTGCCAGCAGCTTAGCAGGGGGCTCTTTCTATGGCTACACCTTC. Protein product: CASSLAGGSFYGYTF.

The rearrangement uses TRBV27 and TRBJ1-1, with D tentatively TRBD1 (5 bases). This CDR3 is built from 15 residues. CDR1 and CDR2 from the germline V gene are MNHEY and SMNVEV (reference sequence). V lost 1 base to trimming and J lost 1 base, with 10 bases between them. The CDR3 region is CASSLLGPRNTEAFF. CDR3 nucleotides: TGTGCCAGCAGTTTATTGGGGCCTCGGAACACTGAAGCTTTCTTT.

The chain employs TRBV6-5 and TRBJ1-2; 11 bases are shared with TRBD1. The CDR3 totals 14 residues. CDR1 is MNHEY and CDR2 is SVGAGI in the germline V gene. The V gene end was trimmed by 7 bases and the J gene end by 5 bases; junction bases not matched to a gene: 6. In DNA form, the CDR3 reads TGTGCCAGCAAGCCGGGACAGGGGGTATATGGCTACACCTTC. Its translation: CASKPGQGVYGYTF.

This sequence joins TRBV19 and TRBJ2-1, with 10 bases that match TRBD1. CDR3 size: 17 residues. The trim removed 3 bases at V and 5 bases at J, leaving 10 bases unmatched. Per germline, CDR1 LNHDA and CDR2 SQIVND (reference sequence). The CDR3 loop is CASSIPRQGAWDNEQFF. CDR3 nucleotides: TGTGCCAGTAGTATCCCTAGACAGGGGGCTTGGGACAATGAGCAGTTCTTC.

In this sample, this clone turned up once. The rearrangement uses TRBV9 and TRBJ2-1, with TRBD1 as a possible D gene (6 bases). The CDR3 is 14 residues long. CDR1 is SGDLS and CDR2 is YYNGEE in the germline V gene. Trimming took 7 bases from V and 3 from J, leaving 14 bases between them. The CDR3 is CASSYRAVYNEQFF. Here the CDR3 DNA reads TGTGCCAGCTCATACAGGGCAGTCTACAATGAGCAGTTCTTC.

The gene calls are TRBV19 and TRBJ1-2; the D is unclear. The CDR3 runs to 13 residues. The germline V gene encodes CDR1 LNHDA and CDR2 SQIVND (reference sequence). Trimming left V 5 bases short and J 4 bases short, with 11 bases between. The CDR3, as DNA: TGTGCCAGTAGTGATGGCAGAAGCTATGGCTACACCTTC. Protein product: CASSDGRSYGYTF.

V is TRBV2 and J is TRBJ1-1; the match to TRBD1 covers 9 bases. There are 16 residues in the CDR3. Looked up from germline, CDR1 is SNHLY and CDR2 is FYNNEI. With V trimmed by 2 bases and J by 1 base, 5 bases remained unmatched. The CDR3 loop reads CASSEFGTGSNTEAFF. The DNA of the CDR3 is TGTGCCAGCAGTGAATTTGGGACAGGGTCGAACACTGAAGCTTTCTTT.